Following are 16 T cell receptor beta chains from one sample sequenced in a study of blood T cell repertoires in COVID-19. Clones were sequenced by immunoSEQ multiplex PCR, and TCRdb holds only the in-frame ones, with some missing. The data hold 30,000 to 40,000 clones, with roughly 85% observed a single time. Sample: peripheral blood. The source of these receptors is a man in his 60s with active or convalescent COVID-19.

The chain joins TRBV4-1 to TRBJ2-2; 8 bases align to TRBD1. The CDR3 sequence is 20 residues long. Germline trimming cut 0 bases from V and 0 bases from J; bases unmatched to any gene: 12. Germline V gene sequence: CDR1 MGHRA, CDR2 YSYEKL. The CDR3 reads CASSQERGPRTGTNTGELFF. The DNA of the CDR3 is TGCGCCAGCAGCCAAGAGCGGGGCCCACGGACAGGGACGAACACCGGGGAGCTGTTTTTT.

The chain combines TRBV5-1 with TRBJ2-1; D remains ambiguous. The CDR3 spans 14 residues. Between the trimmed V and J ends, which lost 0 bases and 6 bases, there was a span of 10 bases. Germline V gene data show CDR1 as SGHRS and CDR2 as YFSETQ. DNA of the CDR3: TGCGCCAGCAGCTTGGGACGAGACTTCAATGAGCAGTTCTTC. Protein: CASSLGRDFNEQFF.

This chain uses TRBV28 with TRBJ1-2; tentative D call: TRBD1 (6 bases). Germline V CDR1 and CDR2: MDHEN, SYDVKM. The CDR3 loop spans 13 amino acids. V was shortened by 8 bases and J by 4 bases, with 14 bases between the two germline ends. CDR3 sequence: CASVTGKGYGYTF. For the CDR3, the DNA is TGTGCCAGCGTCACAGGGAAGGGCTATGGCTACACCTTC.

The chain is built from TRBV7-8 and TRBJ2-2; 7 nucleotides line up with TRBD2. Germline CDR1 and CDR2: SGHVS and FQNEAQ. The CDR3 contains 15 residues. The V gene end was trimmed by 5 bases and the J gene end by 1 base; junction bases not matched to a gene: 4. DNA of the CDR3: TGTGCCAGCAGCAGGGACTACATGAACACCGGGGAGCTGTTTTTT. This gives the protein CASSRDYMNTGELFF. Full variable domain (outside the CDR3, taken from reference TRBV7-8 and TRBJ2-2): GAGVSQSPRYKVAKRGQDVALRCDPISGHVSLFWYQQALGQGPEFLTYFQNEAQLDKSGLPSDRFFAERPEGSVSTLKIQRTQQEDSAVYLCASSRDYMNTGELFFGEGSRLTVL.

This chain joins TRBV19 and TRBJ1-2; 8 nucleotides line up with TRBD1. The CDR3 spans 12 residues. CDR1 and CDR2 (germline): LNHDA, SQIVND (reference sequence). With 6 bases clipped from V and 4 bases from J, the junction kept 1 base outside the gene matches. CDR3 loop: CASRGTGYGYTF. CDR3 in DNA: TGTGCCAGTAGGGGGACAGGCTATGGCTACACCTTC.

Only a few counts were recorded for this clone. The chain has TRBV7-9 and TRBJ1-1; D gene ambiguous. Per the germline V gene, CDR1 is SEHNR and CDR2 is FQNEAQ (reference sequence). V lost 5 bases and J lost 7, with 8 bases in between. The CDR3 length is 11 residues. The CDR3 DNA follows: TGTGCCAGCAGCCACGAGATTGAAGCTTTCTTT. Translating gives CASSHEIEAFF.

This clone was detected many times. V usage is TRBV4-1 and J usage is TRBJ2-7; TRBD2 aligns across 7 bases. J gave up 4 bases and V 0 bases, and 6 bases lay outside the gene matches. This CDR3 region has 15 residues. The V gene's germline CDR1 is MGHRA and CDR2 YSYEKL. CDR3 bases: TGCGCCAGCAGCCAAGATGTGGGGGGGAGATACGAGCAGTACGTC. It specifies CASSQDVGGRYEQYV.

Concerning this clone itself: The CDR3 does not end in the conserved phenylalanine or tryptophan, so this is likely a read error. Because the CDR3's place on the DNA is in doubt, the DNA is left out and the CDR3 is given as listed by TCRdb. The CDR3 protein is CASSPDRTGGFVRV. V is TRBV7-9 and J is TRBJ1-2; the D call in the table, TRBD1, was not verified against the DNA. Per germline, CDR1 SEHNR and CDR2 FQNEAQ (reference sequence). 14 amino acids form the CDR3, both terminal residues included.

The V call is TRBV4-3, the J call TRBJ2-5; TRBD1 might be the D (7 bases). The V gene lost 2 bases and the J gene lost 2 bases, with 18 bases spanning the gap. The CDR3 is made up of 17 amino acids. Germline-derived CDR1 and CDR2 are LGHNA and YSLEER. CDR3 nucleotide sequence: TGCGCCAGCAGCCAAAGGTGGAGGGGACAGCAACAAGAGACCCAGTACTTC. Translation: CASSQRWRGQQQETQYF.

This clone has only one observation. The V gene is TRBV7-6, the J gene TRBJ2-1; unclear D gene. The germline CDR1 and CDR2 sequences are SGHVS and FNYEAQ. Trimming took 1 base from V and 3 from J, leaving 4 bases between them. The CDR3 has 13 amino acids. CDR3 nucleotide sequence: TGTGCCAGCAGCTTAGGACTCTACAATGAGCAGTTCTTC. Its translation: CASSLGLYNEQFF.

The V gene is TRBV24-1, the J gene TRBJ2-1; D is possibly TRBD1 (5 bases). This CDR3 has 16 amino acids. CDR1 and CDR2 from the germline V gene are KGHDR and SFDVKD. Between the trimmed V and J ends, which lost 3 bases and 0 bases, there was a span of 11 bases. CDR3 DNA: TGTGCCACCAGTGATCCCGACAGCCTCTCCTACAATGAGCAGTTCTTC. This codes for CATSDPDSLSYNEQFF.

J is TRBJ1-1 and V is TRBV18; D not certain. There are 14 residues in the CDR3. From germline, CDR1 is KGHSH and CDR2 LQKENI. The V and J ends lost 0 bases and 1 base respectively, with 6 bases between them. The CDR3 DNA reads TGTGCCAGCTCACCACCGCGGGGGAACACTGAAGCTTTCTTT. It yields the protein CASSPPRGNTEAFF.

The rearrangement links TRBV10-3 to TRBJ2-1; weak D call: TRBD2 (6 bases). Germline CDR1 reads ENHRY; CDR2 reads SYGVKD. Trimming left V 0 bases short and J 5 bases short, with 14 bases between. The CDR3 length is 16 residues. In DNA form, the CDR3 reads TGTGCCATCAGTGAGTCGACGGGGAGGCCAAACAATGAGCAGTTCTTC. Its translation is CAISESTGRPNNEQFF.

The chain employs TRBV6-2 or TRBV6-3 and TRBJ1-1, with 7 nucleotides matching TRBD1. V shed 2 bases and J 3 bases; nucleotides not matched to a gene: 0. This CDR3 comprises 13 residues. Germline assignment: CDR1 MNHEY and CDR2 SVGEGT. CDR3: CASSYDRDTEAFF. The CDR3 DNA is TGTGCCAGCAGTTACGACAGGGACACTGAAGCTTTCTTT.

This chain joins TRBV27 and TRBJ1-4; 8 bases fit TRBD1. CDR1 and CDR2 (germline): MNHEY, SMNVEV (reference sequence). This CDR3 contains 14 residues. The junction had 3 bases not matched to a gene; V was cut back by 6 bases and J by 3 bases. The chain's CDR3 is CASSKQGANEKLFF. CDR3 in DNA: TGTGCCAGCAGCAAACAGGGGGCTAATGAAAAACTGTTTTTT. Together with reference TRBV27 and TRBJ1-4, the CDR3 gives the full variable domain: EAQVTQNPRYLITVTGKKLTVTCSQNMNHEYMSWYRQDPGLGLRQIYYSMNVEVTDKGDVPEGYKVSRKEKRNFPLILESPSPNQTSLYFCASSKQGANEKLFFGSGTQLSVL.

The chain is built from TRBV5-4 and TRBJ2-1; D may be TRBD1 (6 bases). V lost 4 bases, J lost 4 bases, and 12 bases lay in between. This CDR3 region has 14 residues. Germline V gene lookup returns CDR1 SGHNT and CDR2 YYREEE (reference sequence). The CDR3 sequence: CASSGRDKYNEQFF. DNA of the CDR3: TGTGCCAGCAGCGGCCGGGACAAATACAATGAGCAGTTCTTC.